These 30 T cell receptor beta chains originate from one sample sequenced in a study of blood T cell repertoires in COVID-19. Here immunoSEQ multiplex PCR was the method, and the copy in TCRdb shows in-frame clones only, minus some. The sample lists around 250,000 clones; 80% to 90% were seen once. Sequenced material: PBMCs or T cells enriched from blood (not recorded which). Every receptor here comes from a man aged 45-60 years who had been exposed to COVID-19.

This sequence joins TRBV25-1 and TRBJ1-1; 10 bases align to TRBD1. The CDR3 covers 15 residues. J gave up 5 bases and V 6 bases, and 9 bases lay outside the gene matches. The germline CDR1 and CDR2 sequences are MGHDK and SYGVNS. The CDR3 DNA sequence: TGTGCCAGCAGCCGAAGTAGGACAGGGGGTACTGAAGCTTTCTTT. Translated, it gives CASSRSRTGGTEAFF.

The chain has TRBV23-1 and TRBJ1-5, with D perhaps TRBD1 (5 bases). TRBV23-1 is an ORF, with its function uncertain. Trimming removed 10 bases from V and 0 bases from J, with 22 bases in between. The CDR3 has 17 amino acids. The CDR3 loop is CAIKKTSGNSSNQPQHF. DNA of the CDR3: TGCGCCATCAAAAAAACCTCAGGGAACTCTAGCAATCAGCCCCAGCATTTT.

The chain combines TRBV19 with TRBJ1-5, with D perhaps matching TRBD1 (5 bases). Germline V CDR1 and CDR2: LNHDA, SQIVND (reference sequence). The ends were cut back, 6 bases at V and 5 bases at J, with 8 bases in the middle. The CDR3 covers 12 residues. The CDR3 nucleotides read TGTGCCAGTAGACGGGGGGATCAGCCCCAGCATTTT. Translated, it gives CASRRGDQPQHF.

This chain uses TRBV15 with TRBJ2-5; D not certain. The CDR3 contains 13 residues. The germline V gene encodes CDR1 LNHNV and CDR2 YYDKDF (reference sequence). Trimming took 0 bases from V and 4 from J, leaving 6 bases between them. The CDR3 DNA follows: TGTGCCACCAGCAGAGATCGTCGAGAGACCCAGTACTTC. Translation gives CATSRDRRETQYF.

V usage is TRBV5-1 and J usage is TRBJ2-5; 11 bases are a match to TRBD2. The CDR3 covers 15 residues. Germline-derived CDR1 and CDR2 are SGHRS and YFSETQ. With 2 bases clipped from V and 1 base from J, the junction kept 1 base outside the gene matches. The CDR3 region is CASSFTSGGQETQYF. The CDR3 bases are TGCGCCAGCAGCTTCACTAGCGGGGGCCAAGAGACCCAGTACTTC.

This chain links TRBV6-4 with TRBJ2-1; TRBD1 matches 10 bases. CDR3 length: 16 residues. CDR1 MRHNA and CDR2 SNTAGT come from the germline V gene. The trim removed 5 bases at V and 3 bases at J, leaving 7 bases unmatched. This chain's CDR3 is CASSRTGTGVYNEQFF. DNA for the CDR3: TGTGCCAGCAGTCGTACCGGGACAGGGGTCTACAATGAGCAGTTCTTC.

This chain joins TRBV3-1 (or the pseudogene TRBV3-2) and TRBJ1-1; no clear D gene. With 6 bases removed from V and 11 bases from J, the gap between germline ends came to 16 bases. This CDR3 has 12 amino acids. Germline CDR1 reads LGHDT; CDR2 reads YNNKEL (reference sequence). CDR3 sequence reads: CASSDDTGRAFF. The CDR3 DNA is TGTGCCAGCAGTGACGACACGGGGAGGGCTTTCTTT.

This chain links TRBV29-1 with TRBJ2-1, with 13 bases identical to TRBD2. Unmatched junction bases numbered 6, after V lost 5 bases and J lost 2 bases. Germline CDR1 and CDR2: SQVTM and ANQGSEA. The CDR3 spans 16 residues. This CDR3 reads CSVRTSGRGPYNEQFF. The CDR3 bases are TGCAGCGTTCGGACTAGCGGGAGAGGTCCCTACAATGAGCAGTTCTTC.

The CDR3 bases are TGTGCCAGCAGCTTAGGGGCCCTTAGCTCCTACGAGCAGTACGTC. This codes for CASSLGALSSYEQYV. This chain connects TRBV7-8 to TRBJ2-7; the D is unclear. Germline V gene lookup returns CDR1 SGHVS and CDR2 FQNEAQ. Trimming took off 1 base at V and 0 bases at J, with 10 bases between the two ends. The length of the CDR3 is 15 residues.

The CDR3 reads CASSYGQGMGYEQYV. CDR3 DNA sequence: TGTGCCAGCAGTTACGGACAGGGCATGGGGTACGAGCAGTACGTC. The chain carries TRBV6-5 and TRBJ2-7; the match to TRBD1 covers 8 bases. CDR1 MNHEY and CDR2 SVGAGI come from the germline V gene. The junction had 7 bases not matched to a gene; V was cut back by 2 bases and J by 4 bases. This CDR3 has 15 amino acids.

This rearrangement joins TRBV19 to TRBJ1-5; TRBD1 is a possible D gene (6 bases). The ends were cut back, 5 bases at V and 3 bases at J, with 11 bases in the middle. Germline V lookup: CDR1 LNHDA, CDR2 SQIVND (reference sequence). This CDR3 has 14 residues. CDR3 in DNA: TGTGCCAGTAGTCTCACAGGGCCCAATCAGCCCCAGCATTTT. Amino acids: CASSLTGPNQPQHF.

The chain is built from TRBV28 and TRBJ1-2; D uncertain. This CDR3 region has 13 residues. Trimming pared 6 bases from V and 6 bases from J, leaving 14 bases between. Germline CDR1 is MDHEN and CDR2 is SYDVKM. The DNA for the CDR3 is TGTGCCAGCAGGATGGCGGCGGGTCATGGCTACACCTTC. Its translation is CASRMAAGHGYTF.

The chain has TRBV5-4 and TRBJ2-7; TRBD1 is a possible D gene (5 bases). The ends were cut back, 0 bases at V and 2 bases at J, with 12 bases in the middle. CDR1 SGHNT and CDR2 YYREEE come from the germline V gene (reference sequence). The CDR3 consists of 15 residues. CDR3 sequence reads: CASSLGQGKTYEQYF. The CDR3 DNA follows: TGTGCCAGCAGCTTGGGGCAGGGAAAAACCTACGAGCAGTACTTC.

J is TRBJ2-1 and V is TRBV5-1, with 7 bases aligning to TRBD1. Germline CDR1 is SGHRS and CDR2 is YFSETQ. Losses at the gene ends were 2 bases for V and 7 bases for J; bases not matched to a gene: 6. The CDR3 spans 14 residues. The chain's CDR3 is CASSFPGQRNEQFF. The CDR3 DNA follows: TGCGCCAGCAGCTTCCCGGGACAGAGGAATGAGCAGTTCTTC.

This clone was found once. Written as DNA, the CDR3 is TGTGCCAGCAGTGTACAGGGAATGACCTACGAGCAGTACTTC. Translating it yields CASSVQGMTYEQYF. The chain recombines TRBV28 with TRBJ2-7; a weak D match, TRBD1 (6 bases). This CDR3 contains 14 residues. CDR1 and CDR2 from the germline V gene are MDHEN and SYDVKM. Trimming took 5 bases from V and 2 from J, leaving 13 bases between them.

The chain has TRBV7-9 and TRBJ1-2; D is undetermined. Trimming cost V 1 base and J 1 base, with 7 bases left between them. Germline assignment: CDR1 SEHNR and CDR2 FQNEAQ (reference sequence). The CDR3 runs to 14 residues. The CDR3 loop is CASSLEQFNYGYTF. Written as DNA, the CDR3 is TGTGCCAGCAGCTTAGAACAGTTTAACTATGGCTACACCTTC.

V and J are TRBV5-1 and TRBJ2-7; TRBD2 matches at 14 bases. The germline gives CDR1 SGHRS, CDR2 YFSETQ. V shed 4 bases, J shed 4 bases, and the junction held 10 bases outside the gene matches. The CDR3 consists of 17 residues. CDR3 loop: CASSTGGTSGRDYEQYV. The CDR3 nucleotides are TGCGCCAGCAGCACGGGGGGGACTAGCGGGAGAGATTACGAGCAGTACGTC.

The V call is TRBV5-1, the J call TRBJ1-1; D is uncertain. V lost 1 base and J lost 5, with 12 bases in between. CDR3 length: 14 amino acids. Germline V gene lookup returns CDR1 SGHRS and CDR2 YFSETQ. As DNA, the CDR3 is TGCGCCAGCAGCTTGAAGGAGGTTTCTACTGAAGCTTTCTTT. It is translated as CASSLKEVSTEAFF.

This chain joins TRBV29-1 and TRBJ2-1; no definite D call. This CDR3 is 12 amino acids long. Germline CDR1 SQVTM, CDR2 ANQGSEA. Trimming stripped 3 bases from V and 4 bases from J, with 7 bases between. Here the CDR3 DNA reads TGCAGCGTTGATGCCGGGTACAATGAGCAGTTCTTC. This codes for CSVDAGYNEQFF.

This clone has more than one count but fewer than ten. The V gene is TRBV10-2, the J gene TRBJ1-3; D gene ambiguous. The germline CDR1 and CDR2 sequences are WSHSY and SAAADI. Trimming cost V 4 bases and J 0 bases, with 10 bases left between them. The CDR3 spans 15 residues. The CDR3 nucleotides read TGCGCCAGCAGTGGTACCACTTACTCTGGAAACACCATATATTTT. Its translation: CASSGTTYSGNTIYF.

This clone was seen only once. The rearrangement joins TRBV24-1 to TRBJ1-5; D is undetermined. Trimming took 6 bases from V and 0 from J, leaving 23 bases between them. Germline V gene sequence: CDR1 KGHDR, CDR2 SFDVKD. The CDR3 length is 19 residues. The CDR3 spells CATSTGIGKGGYSNQPQHF. CDR3 DNA sequence: TGTGCCACCAGTACCGGGATAGGAAAAGGCGGGTATAGCAATCAGCCCCAGCATTTT.

In DNA form, the CDR3 reads TGTGCCAGCAGCGACGACAGTCCTGGAAACACCATATATTTT. The encoded protein is CASSDDSPGNTIYF. The rearrangement joins TRBV9 to TRBJ1-3; TRBD1 is a possible D gene (5 bases). This CDR3 comprises 14 residues. The germline V and J ends were trimmed by 3 bases and 2 bases, with 9 bases remaining between them. Per germline, CDR1 SGDLS and CDR2 YYNGEE. The variable domain in full, completed from reference TRBV9 and TRBJ1-3, reads DSGVTQTPKHLITATGQRVTLRCSPRSGDLSVYWYQQSLDQGLQFLIQYYNGEERAKGNILERFSAQQFPDLHSELNLSSLELGDSALYFCASSDDSPGNTIYFGEGSWLTVV.

This clone was detected a few times. DNA for the CDR3: TGCGCCAGCAGTAACATGGACAGCCTGAACACTGAAGCTTTCTTT. The encoded protein is CASSNMDSLNTEAFF. V is TRBV5-1 and J is TRBJ1-1; possible D gene TRBD1, 6 bases. This CDR3 is built from 15 residues. The ends were cut back, 5 bases at V and 0 bases at J, with 14 bases in the middle. From germline, CDR1 is SGHRS and CDR2 YFSETQ.

The V gene is TRBV20-1, the J gene TRBJ2-3; D possibly corresponds to TRBD1 (6 bases). V lost 7 bases and J 6 bases, leaving 11 bases between the germline ends. The CDR3 is 11 amino acids. CDR1 is DFQATT and CDR2 is SNEGSKA in the germline V gene (reference sequence). The CDR3 region has the DNA TGCAGTGTTAAACAGGGTGATACGCAGTATTTT. It encodes CSVKQGDTQYF.

The sample holds a few counts of this clone. The chain employs TRBV28 and TRBJ1-5; perhaps TRBD1 as D (6 bases). The V and J ends lost 6 bases and 6 bases respectively, with 9 bases between them. Germline CDR1 reads MDHEN; CDR2 reads SYDVKM. The CDR3 runs to 12 residues. The CDR3 DNA follows: TGTGCCAGCAGCAGGGGTTTTCAGCCCCAGCATTTT. Residues: CASSRGFQPQHF.

The sample holds a few counts of this clone. The V gene is TRBV6-5, the J gene TRBJ1-2; D uncertain. Germline V gives CDR1 MNHEY, CDR2 SVGAGI. Trimming left V 6 bases short and J 5 bases short, with 19 bases between. This CDR3 contains 15 residues. The CDR3 reads CASSPLEAETYGYTF. As DNA, the CDR3 is TGTGCCAGCAGCCCGCTAGAGGCGGAGACGTATGGCTACACCTTC.

The V and J genes are TRBV3-1 (or the pseudogene TRBV3-2) and TRBJ1-2; D is unclear. The CDR3 has 14 residues. Germline CDR1 and CDR2: LGHDT and YNNKEL (reference sequence). Trimming shortened V by 4 bases and J by 8 bases, and 17 bases separated the two germline ends. CDR3 nucleotides: TGTGCCAGCAGCCCTTCGCCCTTGGTTGGCGGCTACACCTTC. It is translated as CASSPSPLVGGYTF.

This clone has a single count. The rearrangement joins TRBV5-1 to TRBJ1-1, with 8 bases aligning to TRBD1. The V gene end was trimmed by 5 bases and the J gene end by 5 bases; junction bases not matched to a gene: 5. The CDR3 has 13 residues. Germline V lookup: CDR1 SGHRS, CDR2 YFSETQ. CDR3 nucleotide sequence: TGCGCCAGCAGAGACAGGGGACGAACTGAAGCTTTCTTT. Translated: CASRDRGRTEAFF.

The V call is TRBV6-5, the J call TRBJ2-7; 11 bases agree with TRBD1. After removal of 6 bases from V and 3 bases from J, the junction contained 7 bases not matched to a gene. CDR1 is MNHEY, CDR2 SVGAGI, per germline. This CDR3 spans 15 amino acids. DNA for the CDR3: TGTGCCAGCAGGGCCGGGACAGGGGGATACTACGAGCAGTACTTC. It specifies CASRAGTGGYYEQYF.

The V gene is TRBV6-5, the J gene TRBJ1-2; maybe TRBD1 (6 bases). Germline values: CDR1 MNHEY, CDR2 SVGAGI. Deletions cut 2 bases from V and 4 bases from J, with 11 bases between. The CDR3 totals 14 residues. CDR3 sequence reads: CASSYATGAYGYTF. DNA for the CDR3: TGTGCCAGCAGTTACGCGACAGGCGCCTATGGCTACACCTTC.